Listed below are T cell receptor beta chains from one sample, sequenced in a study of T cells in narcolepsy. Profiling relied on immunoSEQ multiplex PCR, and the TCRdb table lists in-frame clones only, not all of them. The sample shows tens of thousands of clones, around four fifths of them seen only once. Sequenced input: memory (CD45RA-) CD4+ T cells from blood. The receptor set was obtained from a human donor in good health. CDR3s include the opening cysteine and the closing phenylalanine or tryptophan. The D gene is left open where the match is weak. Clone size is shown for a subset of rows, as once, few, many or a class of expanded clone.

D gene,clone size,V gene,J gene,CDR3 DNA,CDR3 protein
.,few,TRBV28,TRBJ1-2,TGTGCCAGCAGACCAGGTGGTGGCTATGGCTACACCTTC,CASRPGGGYGYTF
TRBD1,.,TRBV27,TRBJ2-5,TGTGCCAGCAGTTTAAAGGGACAGGGGAGTTGGGAGACCCAGTACTTC,CASSLKGQGSWETQYF
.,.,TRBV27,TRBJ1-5,TGTGCCAGCAGCCCTGTGTTCAGGGACAATCAGCCCCAGCATTTT,CASSPVFRDNQPQHF
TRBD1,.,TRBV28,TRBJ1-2,TGTGCCAGCAGGCCCCAACAGGGGAAAAGGATGAGGAGCTCTTATGGCTACACCTTC,CASRPQQGKRMRSSYGYTF
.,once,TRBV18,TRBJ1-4,TGTGCCAGCTCCCCCGCCACCCAGGGTTCTAGTGAAAAACTGTTTTTT,CASSPATQGSSEKLFF
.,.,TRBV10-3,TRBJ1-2,TGTGCCATCAGTGAACGACAGGCCAACTATGGCTACACCTTC,CAISERQANYGYTF
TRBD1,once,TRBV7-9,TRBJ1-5,TGTGCCAGCTCGGGACAGGGCCAGAATAGCAATCAGCCCCAGCATTTT,CASSGQGQNSNQPQHF
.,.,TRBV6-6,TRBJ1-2,TGTGCCAGCAGTTACTCGACAGTGGACTATGGCTACACCTTC,CASSYSTVDYGYTF
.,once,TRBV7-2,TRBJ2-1,TGTGCCAGCAGCTCCCGGGACAACAATGAGCAGTTCTTC,CASSSRDNNEQFF
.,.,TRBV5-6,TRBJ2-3,TGTGCCAGCAGCTCCGTACGGGGCACAGATACGCAGTATTTT,CASSSVRGTDTQYF
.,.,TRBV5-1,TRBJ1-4,TGCGCCAGCAGCTTTGGGCAAGGAGGGGGGACTAATGAAAAACTGTTTTTT,CASSFGQGGGTNEKLFF
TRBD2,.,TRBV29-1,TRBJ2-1,TGCAGCGTTGCAGGACTAGGTCTCTATGAGCAGTTCTTC,CSVAGLGLYEQFF
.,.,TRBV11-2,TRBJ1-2,TGTGCCAGCAGCTCCTACGGTGGAACCTATGGCTACACCTTC,CASSSYGGTYGYTF
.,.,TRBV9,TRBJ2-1,TGTGCCAGCAGCGTAGGGAGGCCTAGTGAGCAGTTCTTC,CASSVGRPSEQFF
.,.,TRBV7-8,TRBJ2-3,TGTGCCAGCAGCTTAGACGGGGGCCCTGGAACGCAGTATTTT,CASSLDGGPGTQYF
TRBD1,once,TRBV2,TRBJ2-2,TGTGCCAGCAGCGCTAGGACAGGAGCCGGGGAGCTGTTTTTT,CASSARTGAGELFF
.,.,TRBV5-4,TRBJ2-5,TGTGCCAGCAGCTATACAGGGTTTTGGGGCCAAGAGACCCAGTACTTC,CASSYTGFWGQETQYF
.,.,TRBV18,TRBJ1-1,TGTGCCAGCTCACCGGGGATAATGGACACTGAAGCTTTCTTT,CASSPGIMDTEAFF
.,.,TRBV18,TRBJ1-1,TGTGCCAGCTCACTAGGGGAGGGCACTGAAGCTTTCTTT,CASSLGEGTEAFF
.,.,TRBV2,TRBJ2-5,TGTGCCAGCAGTGCGGACAGATCCCAAGAGACCCAGTACTTC,CASSADRSQETQYF
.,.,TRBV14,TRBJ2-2,TGTGCCAGCAGCCGGTTCATTTCCGGGGAGCTGTTTTTT,CASSRFISGELFF
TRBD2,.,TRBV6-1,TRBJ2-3,TGTGCCAGCAGTGAGAAGACTAGCGGGGGGTCACATGTCGGCACAGATACGCAGTATTTT,CASSEKTSGGSHVGTDTQYF
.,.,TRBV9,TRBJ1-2,TGTGCCAGCAGCTCGGGGGGCTCCAGTAACTATGGCTACACCTTC,CASSSGGSSNYGYTF
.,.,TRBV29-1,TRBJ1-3,TGCAGCGCCGGGGTCTCTGGAAACACCATATATTTT,CSAGVSGNTIYF
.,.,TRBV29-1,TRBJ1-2,TGCAGCGTTGCTGTTTCTAACTATGGCTACACCTTC,CSVAVSNYGYTF
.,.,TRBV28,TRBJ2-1,TGTGCCAGCGTAAGTGCTTACCCCTACAATGAGCAGTTCTTC,CASVSAYPYNEQFF
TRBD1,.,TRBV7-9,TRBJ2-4,TGTGCCAGCAGCTTTGATCGCGACAGGGACGAGCGGTACTTC,CASSFDRDRDERYF
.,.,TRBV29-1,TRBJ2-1,TGCAGCGACGCGGAGAGGGGTTCTTACAATGAGCAGTTCTTC,CSDAERGSYNEQFF
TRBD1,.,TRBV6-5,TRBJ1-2,TGTGCCAGCAGTCAGAACTACAGGGGGCCCTATGGCTACACCTTC,CASSQNYRGPYGYTF
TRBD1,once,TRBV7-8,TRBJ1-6,TGTGCCAGCAGCCCGCAGGGGGGCAATAATTCACCCCTCCACTTT,CASSPQGGNNSPLHF
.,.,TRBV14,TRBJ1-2,TGTGCCAGCAGCCAAGGGACGATCGGCTACACCTTC,CASSQGTIGYTF
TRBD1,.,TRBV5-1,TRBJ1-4,TGCGCCAGCAGCTTCGGAGACAGGGAAGAAAAACTGTTTTTT,CASSFGDREEKLFF
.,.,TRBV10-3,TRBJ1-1,TGTGCCACCAGGAAACGGGTGAACACTGAAGCTTTCTTT,CATRKRVNTEAFF
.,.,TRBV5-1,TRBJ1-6,TGCGCCAGCAGCTTGGAACCTTTTTCACCCCTCCACTTT,CASSLEPFSPLHF
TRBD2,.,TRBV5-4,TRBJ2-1,TGTGCCAGCAGCTTGGCCGGACTAGCGGGCCTAATGGATGAGCAGTTCTTC,CASSLAGLAGLMDEQFF
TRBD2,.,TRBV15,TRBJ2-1,TGTGCCACCAGCAGAGGGACTAGCGCCTACGGCAGATACAATGAGCAGTTCTTC,CATSRGTSAYGRYNEQFF
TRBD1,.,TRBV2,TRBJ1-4,TGTGCCAGCGGCGGGACAGCCGCTAATGAAAAACTGTTTTTT,CASGGTAANEKLFF